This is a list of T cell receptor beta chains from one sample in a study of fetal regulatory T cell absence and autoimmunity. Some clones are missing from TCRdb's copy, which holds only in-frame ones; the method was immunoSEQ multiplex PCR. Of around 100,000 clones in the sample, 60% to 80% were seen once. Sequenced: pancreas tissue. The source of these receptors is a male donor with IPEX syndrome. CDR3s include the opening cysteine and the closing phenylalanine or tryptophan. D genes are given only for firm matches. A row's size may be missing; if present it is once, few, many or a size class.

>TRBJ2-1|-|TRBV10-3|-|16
CAISAQTYSSYNEQFF
TGTGCCATCAGCGCCCAGACTTACAGCTCCTACAATGAGCAGTTCTTC
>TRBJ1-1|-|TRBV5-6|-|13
CASSKGGGTEAFF
TGTGCCAGCAGCAAGGGGGGGGGCACTGAAGCTTTCTTT
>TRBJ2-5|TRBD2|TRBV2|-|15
CASSGLAGGQETQYF
TGTGCCAGCAGTGGACTAGCGGGGGGACAAGAGACCCAGTACTTC
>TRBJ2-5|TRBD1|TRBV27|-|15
CASSFSLTGLETQYF
TGTGCCAGCAGTTTCTCGTTGACAGGGCTGGAGACCCAGTACTTC
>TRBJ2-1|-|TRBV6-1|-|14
CASSLGRLDNEQFF
TGTGCCAGCAGCCTGGGACGCCTGGACAATGAGCAGTTCTTC
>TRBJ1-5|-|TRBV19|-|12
CASSMGAQPQHF
TGTGCCAGTAGTATGGGGGCTCAGCCCCAGCATTTT
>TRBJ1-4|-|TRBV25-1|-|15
CASSDVRSRGEKLFF
TGTGCCAGCAGTGACGTCCGGTCCAGGGGAGAAAAACTGTTTTTT
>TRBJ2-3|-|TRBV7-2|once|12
CASSLDWVTQYF
TGTGCCAGCAGCTTAGACTGGGTTACGCAGTATTTT
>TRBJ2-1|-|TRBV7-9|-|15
CASSFYSGSYNEQFF
TGTGCCAGCAGCTTTTATAGCGGATCCTACAATGAGCAGTTCTTC
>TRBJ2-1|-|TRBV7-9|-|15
CASSLGRGGYNEQFF
TGTGCCAGCAGCTTAGGTAGGGGGGGCTACAATGAGCAGTTCTTC
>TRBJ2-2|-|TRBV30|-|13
CAWSGQGPGELFF
TGTGCCTGGAGCGGCCAGGGGCCCGGGGAGCTGTTTTTT
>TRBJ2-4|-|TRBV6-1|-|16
CASSELGVLAKNIQYF
TGTGCCAGCAGTGAACTAGGGGTCCTAGCCAAAAACATTCAGTACTTC
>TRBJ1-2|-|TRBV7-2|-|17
CASSTLNRENPPYGYTF
TGTGCCAGCAGCACCTTGAACCGGGAGAACCCCCCTTATGGCTACACCTTC
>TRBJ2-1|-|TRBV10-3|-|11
CAISTYNEQFF
TGTGCCATCTCGACCTACAATGAGCAGTTCTTC
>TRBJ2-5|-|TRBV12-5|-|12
CASALSVEDQYF
TGTGCTAGTGCCCTCAGCGTTGAAGACCAGTACTTC
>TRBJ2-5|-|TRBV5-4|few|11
CASSFGRTQYF
TGTGCCAGCAGCTTCGGACGTACCCAGTACTTC
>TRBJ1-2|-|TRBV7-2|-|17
CASSLAWMGPFYYGYTF
TGTGCCAGCAGCTTAGCGTGGATGGGGCCCTTCTACTATGGCTACACCTTC
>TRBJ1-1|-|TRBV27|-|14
CASSLGRQNTEAFF
TGTGCCAGCAGTTTAGGACGTCAGAACACTGAAGCTTTCTTT
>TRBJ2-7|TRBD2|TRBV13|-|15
CASSLGTSGSYEQYF
TGTGCCAGCAGCTTAGGGACTAGCGGGAGCTACGAGCAGTACTTC
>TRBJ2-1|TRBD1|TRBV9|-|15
CASSQTGALGNEQFF
TGTGCCAGCAGCCAAACAGGGGCTCTTGGCAATGAGCAGTTCTTC
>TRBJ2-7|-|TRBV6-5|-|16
CASSYSYPGEIGEQYF
TGTGCCAGCAGTTACTCTTACCCAGGGGAAATAGGCGAGCAGTACTTC
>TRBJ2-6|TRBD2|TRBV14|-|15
CASSMGGAGANVLTF
TGTGCCAGCAGCATGGGAGGGGCCGGGGCCAACGTCCTGACTTTC
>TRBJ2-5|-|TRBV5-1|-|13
CASSRDYQETQYF
TGCGCCAGCAGCCGGGACTACCAAGAGACCCAGTACTTC
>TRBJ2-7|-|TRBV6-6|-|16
CASRPGRITPQYEQYF
TGTGCCAGCAGACCGGGACGGATTACCCCCCAATACGAGCAGTACTTC
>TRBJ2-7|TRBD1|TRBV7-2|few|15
CASSLEGQGRYEQYF
TGTGCCAGCAGCTTAGAAGGACAGGGTCGCTACGAGCAGTACTTC
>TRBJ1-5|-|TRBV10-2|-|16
CASSVGGPPWNQPQHF
TGCGCCAGCAGTGTTGGTGGACCCCCGTGGAATCAGCCCCAGCATTTT
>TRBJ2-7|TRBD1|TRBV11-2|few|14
CASSLGTGGYEQYF
TGTGCCAGCAGCTTAGGGACAGGGGGCTACGAGCAGTACTTC
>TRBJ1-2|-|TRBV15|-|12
CATSRARRGYTF
TGTGCCACCAGCAGAGCACGACGCGGCTACACCTTC
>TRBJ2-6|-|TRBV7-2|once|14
CAAGGAAGANVLTF
TGTGCCGCAGGGGGGGCTGCTGGGGCCAACGTCCTGACTTTC
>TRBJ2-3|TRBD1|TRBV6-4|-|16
CASSTSKTGCTDTQYF
TGTGCCAGCAGCACCTCAAAGACAGGGTGCACAGATACGCAGTATTTT
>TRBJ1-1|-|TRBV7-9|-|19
CASSSGLAGGIGEDTEAFF
TGTGCCAGCAGCTCAGGCTTGGCGGGAGGGATTGGTGAGGACACTGAAGCTTTCTTT
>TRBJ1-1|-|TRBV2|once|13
CASSEALGSEAFF
TGTGCCAGCAGTGAAGCGTTGGGTAGTGAAGCTTTCTTT
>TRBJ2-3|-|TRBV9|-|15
CASNSKADTTDTQYF
TGTGCCAGCAATAGTAAGGCGGATACCACAGATACGCAGTATTTT
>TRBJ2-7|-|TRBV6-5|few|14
CASRRGPSGYEQYF
TGTGCCAGCAGGCGCGGACCTAGTGGCTACGAGCAGTACTTC
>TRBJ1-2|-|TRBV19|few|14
CASSTSGTPYGYTF
TGTGCCAGTAGTACTTCCGGGACACCCTATGGCTACACCTTC
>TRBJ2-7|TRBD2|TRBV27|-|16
CASSPHGLAGLCEQYF
TGTGCCAGCAGCCCACATGGGCTAGCGGGACTTTGCGAGCAGTACTTC
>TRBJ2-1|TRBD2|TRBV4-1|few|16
CASSQGLAGIYNEQFF
TGCGCCAGCAGCCAAGGACTAGCGGGGATCTACAATGAGCAGTTCTTC
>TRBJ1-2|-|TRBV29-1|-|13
CSAPDGNNYGYTF
TGCAGCGCCCCGGACGGGAATAACTATGGCTACACCTTC
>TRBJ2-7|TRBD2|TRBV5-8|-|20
CASSLGDPGLAGRMGFEQYF
TGTGCCAGCAGCTTGGGTGACCCGGGACTAGCGGGGAGGATGGGATTCGAGCAGTACTTC
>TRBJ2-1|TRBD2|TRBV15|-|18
CATSRFGSGRLEYNEQFF
TGTGCCACCAGCAGATTCGGTTCCGGGAGGTTAGAGTACAATGAGCAGTTCTTC
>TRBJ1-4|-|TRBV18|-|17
CASSLPRGGGTNEKLFF
TGTGCCAGCTCACTACCCCGTGGTGGGGGAACTAATGAAAAACTGTTTTTT
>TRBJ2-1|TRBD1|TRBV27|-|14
CASKADRAAHEQFF
TGTGCCAGCAAAGCGGACAGGGCGGCCCATGAGCAGTTCTTC
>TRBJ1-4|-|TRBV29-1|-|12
CSVEDNNEKLFF
TGCAGCGTTGAAGACAATAATGAAAAACTGTTTTTT
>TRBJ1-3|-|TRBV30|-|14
CAWSVRRWGNTIYF
TGTGCCTGGAGTGTAAGGAGGTGGGGAAACACCATATATTTT
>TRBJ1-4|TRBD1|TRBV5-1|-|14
CASENGTANEKLFF
TGCGCCAGCGAAAACGGGACAGCAAATGAAAAACTGTTTTTT
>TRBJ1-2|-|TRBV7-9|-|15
CASSLIGRSPYGYTF
TGTGCCAGCAGCTTAATTGGCAGGTCACCCTATGGCTACACCTTC
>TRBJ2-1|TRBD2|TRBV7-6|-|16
CASSLAERGREDEQFF
TGTGCCAGCAGCTTAGCTGAGCGGGGAAGGGAGGATGAGCAGTTCTTC
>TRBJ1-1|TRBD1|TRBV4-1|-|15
CASSRPGTGGPGAFF
TGCGCCAGCAGCCGTCCCGGGACAGGGGGCCCCGGAGCTTTCTTT
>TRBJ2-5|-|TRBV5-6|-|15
CASSWAYGPPWEQYF
TGTGCCAGCAGCTGGGCATACGGGCCCCCTTGGGAGCAGTACTTC
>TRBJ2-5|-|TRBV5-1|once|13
CASRPGSQETQYF
TGCGCCAGCAGACCGGGGAGCCAAGAGACCCAGTACTTC
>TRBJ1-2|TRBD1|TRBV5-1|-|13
CASSYDRADGYTF
TGCGCCAGCAGCTACGACAGGGCGGATGGCTACACCTTC
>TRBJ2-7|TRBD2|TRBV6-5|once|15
CASSYDAGGRYEQYF
TGTGCCAGCAGTTACGACGCGGGGGGCCGGTACGAGCAGTACTTC
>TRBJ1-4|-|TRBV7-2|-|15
CASSLVPGANEKLFF
TGTGCCAGCAGCTTAGTGCCAGGGGCTAATGAAAAACTGTTTTTT
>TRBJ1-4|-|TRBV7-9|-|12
CASSPGPLPLFF
TGTGCCAGCAGCCCTGGGCCTCTTCCACTGTTTTTT
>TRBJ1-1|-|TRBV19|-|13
CASSIEVATEAFF
TGTGCCAGTAGTATAGAAGTGGCGACTGAAGCTTTCTTT
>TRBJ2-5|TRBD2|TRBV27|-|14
CASSLLAGDETQYF
TGTGCCAGCAGTTTACTAGCGGGAGATGAGACCCAGTACTTC
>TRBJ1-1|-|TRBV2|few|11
CASMAGIEAFF
TGTGCCAGCATGGCGGGTATTGAAGCTTTCTTT
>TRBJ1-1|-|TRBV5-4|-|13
CASSLRLLDEAFF
TGTGCCAGCAGCTTAAGACTCCTGGATGAAGCTTTCTTT
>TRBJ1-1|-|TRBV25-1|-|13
CASMGRAGPEAFF
TGTGCCAGCATGGGCAGGGCAGGTCCTGAAGCTTTCTTT